This TCR beta chain appears in the sequencing data of a study of memory CD4+ T cells and cytomegalovirus serostatus. Background on the study: Donors were healthy Belgian adults, 9 or 10 CMV seropositive and approximately 25 seronegative. Findings of the study overall: Repertoires predicted CMV serostatus with median bootstrapped AUC of 0.95.

Remarks on this clone: What it binds is not known.

Single viable CD3+CD4+CD8-CD45RO+ cells were sorted as the memory CD4+ T cells. CMV serostatus came from serum IgG against pp150, pp28, p38, p52. Positive selection with CD4 microbeads enriched total CD4+ T cells. The assay was immunoSEQ multiplex PCR, and TCRdb's table has in-frame clones only and misses some. The sample consists of about 38,000 clones, 65% to 80% of them appearing once. Germline trimming cut 6 bases from V and 6 bases from J; bases unmatched to any gene: 5. CDR1 is MRHNA, CDR2 SNTAGT, per germline. This CDR3 region has 13 residues. The chain links TRBV6-4 to TRBJ2-1; 7 positions agree with TRBD2. Sequencing was done on a sample of memory CD4+ T cells from blood. The clonotype comes from an adult in good health and CMV-seropositive. CDR3 amino acids: CASRGTKSNEQFF. In nucleotides, the CDR3 is TGTGCCAGCAGAGGGACTAAGAGCAATGAGCAGTTCTTC.